These 25 T cell receptor beta chains share one sample of origin, sequenced in a study of T-cell reconstitution after alpha-beta-depleted transplantation in children. Construction of the TCRbeta library involved unique molecular identifiers. TCRdb used MiXCR to reprocess the PCR reads, holding one entry per CDR3 protein. Here the sample spans about 980,000 distinct CDR3 sequences, 25% to 35% being singletons. The specimen was PBMCs, mostly from graft donor cells, collected 360 days after TCRalphabeta/CD19-depleted stem cell transplant. Source of these receptors: a boy younger than two who had a stem cell transplant for SCID, so the T cells may come from the graft donor.

The rearrangement links TRBV6-5 to TRBJ1-5; possible D gene TRBD1, 6 bases. From germline, CDR1 is MNHEY and CDR2 SVGAGI. Trimming took 0 bases from V and 3 from J, leaving 18 bases between them. The CDR3 extends over 18 amino acids. DNA for the CDR3: TGTGCCAGCAGTTACTCTCGAGGGGGGGGCTGGGACAATCAGCCCCAGCATTTT. Amino acid sequence: CASSYSRGGGWDNQPQHF.

The chain has TRBV7-9 and TRBJ1-3, with D maybe TRBD1 (5 bases). Per the germline V gene, CDR1 is SEHNR and CDR2 is FQNEAQ (reference sequence). V lost 3 bases to trimming and J lost 0 bases, with 12 bases between them. This CDR3 region has 16 residues. Here the CDR3 reads CASSFRDGISGNTIYF. The CDR3 DNA reads TGTGCCAGCAGCTTCCGGGACGGAATCTCTGGAAACACCATATATTTT.

The chain joins TRBV5-1 to TRBJ2-3; no definite D call. Trimming took 1 base from V and 0 from J, leaving 12 bases between them. Per germline, CDR1 SGHRS and CDR2 YFSETQ. This CDR3 comprises 16 residues. The CDR3 loop reads CASSLILGASTDTQYF. The CDR3 nucleotides are TGCGCCAGCAGCTTGATCCTAGGAGCAAGCACAGATACGCAGTATTTT.

This clonotype was counted only a few times. The rearrangement joins TRBV20-1 to TRBJ2-3; either TRBD1 or TRBD2 may fit D (5 bases each). The germline V and J ends were trimmed by 6 bases and 0 bases, with 10 bases remaining between them. The CDR3 spans 13 residues. The germline CDR1 and CDR2 sequences are DFQATT and SNEGSKA (reference sequence). CDR3 in amino acids: CSARDESTDTQYF. The CDR3 DNA reads TGCAGTGCGAGGGACGAGAGCACAGATACGCAGTATTTT.

This clonotype showed up many times. J is TRBJ2-1 and V is TRBV5-1; possibly TRBD1 for D (5 bases). Trimming took 3 bases from V and 3 from J, leaving 7 bases between them. The CDR3 extends over 13 amino acids. Germline CDR1 and CDR2: SGHRS and YFSETQ. CDR3 loop: CASSWTSYNEQFF. The CDR3 DNA reads as TGCGCCAGCAGCTGGACAAGCTACAATGAGCAGTTCTTC.

This chain uses TRBV2 with TRBJ2-3; D not certain. CDR3 length: 13 residues. Trimming left V 2 bases short and J 4 bases short, with 7 bases between. CDR1 SNHLY and CDR2 FYNNEI come from the germline V gene. This chain's CDR3 is CASSELQADTQYF. The CDR3 DNA reads TGTGCCAGCAGTGAATTGCAAGCAGATACGCAGTATTTT.

The CDR3 DNA is TGCAGCGTTCCTCGGACAGGTATGAACACTGAAGCTTTCTTT. Protein product: CSVPRTGMNTEAFF. This chain connects TRBV29-1 to TRBJ1-1, with TRBD1 identical over 7 bases. Germline-derived CDR1 and CDR2 are SQVTM and ANQGSEA. J gave up 0 bases and V 5 bases, and 6 bases lay outside the gene matches. There are 14 residues in the CDR3.

By sample share, this clonotype is large. This chain joins TRBV5-1 and TRBJ2-1, with D unresolved. Trimming took off 6 bases at V and 8 bases at J, with 12 bases between the two ends. The germline gives CDR1 SGHRS, CDR2 YFSETQ. The CDR3 consists of 12 residues. The CDR3: CASKQDLHEQFF. The CDR3 DNA sequence: TGCGCCAGCAAGCAGGATCTCCATGAGCAGTTCTTC.

This clonotype was picked up many times. The rearrangement links TRBV25-1 to TRBJ2-1; possibly TRBD2 for D (6 bases). V lost 6 bases, J lost 9 bases, and 6 bases lay in between. The CDR3 has 10 residues. Germline loops: CDR1 MGHDK, CDR2 SYGVNS. This CDR3 reads CASSGGEQFF. The CDR3 region has the DNA TGTGCCAGCAGCGGGGGTGAGCAGTTCTTC.

This clonotype was counted a few times. The rearrangement links TRBV6-1 to TRBJ2-1; 8 nucleotides align to TRBD1. The germline V gene encodes CDR1 MNHNS and CDR2 SASEGT. CDR3 length equals 14 residues. Trimming at V came to 8 bases and at J to 2 bases, leaving 5 bases not matched to a gene. Written as DNA, the CDR3 is TGTGCCAGCGGGACAGGTGGGACCTACAATGAGCAGTTCTTC. It yields the protein CASGTGGTYNEQFF.

The table lists this clonotype with many counts. The chain is built from TRBV5-1 and TRBJ2-5, with D perhaps TRBD2 (5 bases). With 0 bases removed from V and 4 bases from J, the gap between germline ends came to 13 bases. Looked up from germline, CDR1 is SGHRS and CDR2 is YFSETQ. This CDR3 is built from 15 residues. For the CDR3, the DNA is TGCGCCAGCAGCTTGGCCGGTCTAGCCGGAGAGACCCAGTACTTC. This gives the protein CASSLAGLAGETQYF.

The V call is TRBV29-1, the J call TRBJ2-7, with 8 bases aligning to TRBD1. Germline CDR1 SQVTM, CDR2 ANQGSEA. The J segment lost 2 bases and the V segment lost 6 bases, leaving 6 bases of the junction unmatched. This CDR3 has 13 amino acids. CDR3 protein: CSVRDRYAYEQYF. The DNA of the CDR3 is TGCAGCGTCAGGGACAGGTATGCCTACGAGCAGTACTTC.

The chain employs TRBV10-3 and TRBJ2-2, with 7 positions matching TRBD1. V shed 6 bases and J 0 bases; nucleotides not matched to a gene: 4. Looked up from germline, CDR1 is ENHRY and CDR2 is SYGVKD. CDR3 length: 15 amino acids. CDR3 loop: CAIRSDRTNTGELFF. CDR3 DNA: TGTGCCATCAGATCGGACAGGACGAACACCGGGGAGCTGTTTTTT.

J is TRBJ1-1 and V is TRBV3-1; D is uncertain. The CDR3 length is 16 residues. Germline assignment: CDR1 LGHDT and CDR2 YNNKEL (reference sequence). V was pared by 2 bases and J by 0 bases, with 13 bases between. DNA of the CDR3: TGTGCCAGCAGCCAAAAGGGCGGCCTCATGAACACTGAAGCTTTCTTT. Translated, it gives CASSQKGGLMNTEAFF.

The chain links TRBV28 to TRBJ2-3, with no clear D. The V end lost 7 bases, the J end lost 1 base, and 18 bases lay between the germline ends. Germline CDR1 reads MDHEN; CDR2 reads SYDVKM. This CDR3 comprises 16 residues. The CDR3 here is CASKRSARRGTDTQYF. The CDR3 nucleotides read TGTGCCAGCAAGAGGTCGGCACGCCGCGGCACAGATACGCAGTATTTT.

This chain joins TRBV3-1 and TRBJ2-2; 7 positions agree with TRBD2. CDR3 size: 16 residues. Unmatched junction bases numbered 5, after V lost 1 base and J lost 3 bases. In germline, CDR1 is LGHDT, CDR2 YNNKEL (reference sequence). The chain's CDR3 is CASSQVWTRDTGELFF. In DNA form, the CDR3 reads TGTGCCAGCAGCCAAGTGTGGACTAGGGACACCGGGGAGCTGTTTTTT.

The chain uses TRBV6-2 or TRBV6-3 and TRBJ2-7; perhaps TRBD2 as D (6 bases). Trimming took off 6 bases at V and 3 bases at J, with 18 bases between the two ends. This CDR3 is built from 15 residues. Germline assignment: CDR1 MNHEY and CDR2 SVGEGT. The CDR3 loop reads CASRPTRRGRYEQYF. Here the CDR3 DNA reads TGTGCCAGCAGACCCACCCGGAGGGGCCGCTACGAGCAGTACTTC.

V and J are TRBV4-1 and TRBJ2-2; D unclear. Trimming shortened V by 4 bases and J by 1 base, and 10 bases separated the two germline ends. The CDR3 runs 15 residues. Per the germline V gene, CDR1 is MGHRA and CDR2 is YSYEKL. CDR3 nucleotide sequence: TGCGCCAGCAGCCGGAAAAGTTGGAACACCGGGGAGCTGTTTTTT. This sequence encodes CASSRKSWNTGELFF.

This clonotype was counted a few times. The genes are TRBV3-1 and TRBJ2-1; tentatively, D is TRBD1 (5 bases). Germline CDR1 LGHDT, CDR2 YNNKEL (reference sequence). Between the trimmed V and J ends, which lost 6 bases and 12 bases, there was a span of 15 bases. The CDR3 totals 12 residues. The CDR3 region is CASRSQASGQFF. CDR3 nucleotide sequence: TGTGCCAGCAGATCACAGGCTTCTGGGCAGTTCTTC.

This chain joins TRBV12-3 or TRBV12-4 and TRBJ2-5; 7 bases align to TRBD1. The CDR3 totals 15 residues. After removal of 4 bases from V and 3 bases from J, the junction contained 8 bases not matched to a gene. The CDR3: CASSSRDRVKETQYF. The CDR3 nucleotides are TGTGCCAGCAGTTCGCGAGACAGGGTGAAAGAGACCCAGTACTTC.

This clonotype was found once. The chain carries TRBV4-1 and TRBJ2-3; perhaps D is TRBD1 or TRBD2 (6 bases each). Trimming stripped 0 bases from V and 6 bases from J, with 13 bases between. Germline V gene lookup returns CDR1 MGHRA and CDR2 YSYEKL. The CDR3 is 15 amino acids. The DNA of the CDR3 is TGCGCCAGCAGCCAAGAACGTACAGGGAGGGATACGCAGTATTTT. This sequence encodes CASSQERTGRDTQYF.

J is TRBJ2-4 and V is TRBV7-9, with D possibly being TRBD2 (5 bases). The CDR3 extends over 13 amino acids. Looked up from germline, CDR1 is SEHNR and CDR2 is FQNEAQ (reference sequence). Trimming cost V 4 bases and J 5 bases, with 9 bases left between them. CDR3 coding DNA: TGTGCCAGCAGCTGCGGGCAGCAAAACATTCAGTACTTC. Translation: CASSCGQQNIQYF.

The chain has TRBV25-1 and TRBJ2-7, with D hard to call. Trimming stripped 7 bases from V and 7 bases from J, with 11 bases between. This CDR3 spans 11 amino acids. In germline, CDR1 is MGHDK, CDR2 SYGVNS. The CDR3 protein is CASIQGFEQYF. The CDR3 nucleotides are TGTGCCAGCATTCAAGGGTTTGAGCAGTACTTC.

V and J are TRBV6-2 or TRBV6-3 and TRBJ2-5; D remains ambiguous. The V end was cut by 0 bases, the J end by 4 bases, with 9 bases between. The CDR3 length is 14 residues. Germline V gene data show CDR1 as MNHEY and CDR2 as SVGEGT. The CDR3 protein is CASSYSRLSETQYF. Here the CDR3 DNA reads TGTGCCAGCAGTTACTCAAGGTTGTCAGAGACCCAGTACTTC.

This clonotype was counted once. The chain carries TRBV10-3 and TRBJ1-2, with 7 bases identical to TRBD1. J gave up 6 bases and V 3 bases, and 4 bases lay outside the gene matches. The CDR3 is 13 amino acids. Germline CDR1 ENHRY, CDR2 SYGVKD. CDR3 nucleotide sequence: TGTGCCATCAGTGACCAGACAGGGCATGGCTACACCTTC. Translating gives CAISDQTGHGYTF.